The entry below describes one T cell receptor (beta chain). The primer mix had 60 Vbeta and 13 Jbeta primers. Profiled with immunoSEQ multiplex PCR; TCRdb holds only in-frame clones, not every one. The sample records about 130,000 clones, approximately 87% being singletons. These data are taken from a study of cytomegalovirus exposure and HLA in healthy donors. About the study: Of around 410 genotyped donors, 81% grouped in the Caucasian-associated ancestry cluster.

V was shortened by 1 base and J by 4 bases, with 13 bases between the two germline ends. CDR1 MGHRA and CDR2 YSYEKL come from the germline V gene. The CDR3 runs to 15 residues. This rearrangement joins TRBV4-1 to TRBJ1-1, with D tentatively TRBD1 (6 bases). The source of this sequence is a man between 18 and 35 years old in good health and CMV-seropositive. Sequences were obtained from PBMCs. The chain's CDR3 is CASSQGQEDGTEAFF. DNA for the CDR3: TGCGCCAGCAGCCAAGGACAGGAGGACGGCACTGAAGCTTTCTTT.